This section outlines one TCR beta chain sequence together with its context. The antigen is not known. This record comes from a study of Ad26.COV2.S vaccination and SARS-CoV-2 variants. Across the whole study: In the study, Ad26.COV2.S was injected intramuscularly once, or twice 56 days apart. Study observations and caveats: In vaccinated individuals, spike-specific CD8+ and CD4+ T cell responses reportedly displayed substantial breadth.

Measured with immunoSEQ multiplex PCR; TCRdb has only the in-frame clones, and not every one. The sample consists of around 450,000 clones, about 91% of them appearing once. Documented treatment: 15 to 20 received Ad26.COV2.S at low or high dose, single or two shots; about 5 received placebo; per-sample allocation not given. Sampling happened 63 days after the first vaccine or placebo injection. The CDR3 runs 15 residues. Looked up from germline, CDR1 is LNHDA and CDR2 is SQIVND (reference sequence). Trimming took 9 bases from V and 4 from J, leaving 21 bases between them. The TCR originated in a person aged 18-60 years who received the Ad26.COV2.S COVID-19 vaccine or a placebo. Sequenced material: peripheral blood, taken in a trial of Ad26.COV2.S vaccine versus placebo. This chain links TRBV19 with TRBJ1-2; the D is unclear. The CDR3 region is CASVKDPSRVYGYTF. In DNA form, the CDR3 reads TGTGCCAGCGTGAAAGACCCTTCAAGGGTCTATGGCTACACCTTC.